These 12 T cell receptor beta chains originate from one sample sequenced in a study of identical twins. MiXCR, applied by TCRdb to the 5' RACE reads, yields one record per CDR3 protein. In the table there are 260,000 or so distinct CDR3 sequences, 6.5% to 9% of which are singletons. These same records also appear under a second study, on yellow fever vaccine responses in identical twins.

Sequencing was done on a sample of CD8+ T cells sorted from blood. All receptors come from a woman aged 18-29 years in good health.

This clonotype occurred a few times. J is TRBJ2-2 and V is TRBV28; D is possibly TRBD1 (6 bases). The germline V and J ends were trimmed by 5 bases and 2 bases, with 18 bases remaining between them. This CDR3 spans 17 amino acids. Germline V CDR1 and CDR2: MDHEN, SYDVKM. CDR3 nucleotides: TGTGCCAGCAGTCCAACCGGGACAAGAGTAAACACCGGGGAGCTGTTTTTT. Translation: CASSPTGTRVNTGELFF. Variable domain in full (rest from reference TRBV28 and TRBJ2-2): DVKVTQSSRYLVKRTGEKVFLECVQDMDHENMFWYRQDPGLGLRLIYFSYDVKMKEKGDIPEGYSVSREKKERFSLILESASTNQTSMYLCASSPTGTRVNTGELFFGEGSRLTVL.

At least ten counts were recorded for this clonotype. The chain has TRBV27 and TRBJ2-2, with D perhaps given as TRBD1 or TRBD2 (6 bases each). In germline, CDR1 is MNHEY, CDR2 SMNVEV (reference sequence). Between the trimmed V and J ends, which lost 8 bases and 6 bases, there was a span of 16 bases. The CDR3 spans 14 residues. The CDR3 here is CASSARGRPGELFF. The DNA for the CDR3 is TGTGCCAGCTCCGCTAGGGGGAGGCCCGGGGAGCTGTTTTTT.

This clonotype was seen repeatedly, ten times or more. The chain recombines TRBV29-1 with TRBJ2-1; a weak D match, TRBD2 (6 bases). V shed 7 bases and J shed 9 bases, with 13 bases lying between them. CDR3 length equals 11 residues. Germline CDR1 is SQVTM and CDR2 is ANQGSEA. CDR3 loop: CSGYSGAEQFF. In nucleotides, the CDR3 is TGCAGCGGATATAGCGGAGCTGAGCAGTTCTTC.

The chain combines TRBV7-9 with TRBJ2-2; a possible D gene is TRBD1 (6 bases). The germline V gene has CDR1 SEHNR and CDR2 FQNEAQ (reference sequence). The ends were cut back, 5 bases at V and 2 bases at J, with 15 bases in the middle. CDR3 length equals 16 residues. The CDR3 nucleotides are TGTGCCAGCAGCCCCCAGGGACACCTAAACACCGGGGAGCTGTTTTTT. Its protein is CASSPQGHLNTGELFF.

The sample holds many counts of this clonotype. The rearrangement links TRBV20-1 to TRBJ2-5, with D uncertain. V was trimmed by 0 bases and J by 6 bases, leaving 17 bases between them. The CDR3 is 15 amino acids. CDR1 and CDR2 (germline): DFQATT, SNEGSKA (reference sequence). CDR3 region: CSARDLDDPYKTQYF. CDR3 in DNA: TGCAGTGCTAGAGATCTTGACGACCCGTATAAGACCCAGTACTTC.

This chain links TRBV27 with TRBJ2-7; 9 bases fit TRBD1. V lost 2 bases, J lost 0 bases, and 2 bases stayed unmatched. The CDR3 loop spans 15 amino acids. In germline, CDR1 is MNHEY, CDR2 SMNVEV (reference sequence). This CDR3 is CASSLGTGFSYEQYF. The DNA of the CDR3 is TGTGCCAGCAGTTTAGGGACAGGGTTCTCCTACGAGCAGTACTTC.

This clonotype was detected only a few times. J is TRBJ2-2 and V is TRBV3-1; 11 nucleotides line up with TRBD1. J was trimmed by 0 bases and V by 0 bases; bases with no gene match: 9. Germline values: CDR1 LGHDT, CDR2 YNNKEL (reference sequence). The CDR3 loop spans 20 amino acids. CDR3 nucleotides: TGTGCCAGCAGCCAAGAGTGGACAGGGGGCCAAGACACGAACACCGGGGAGCTGTTTTTT. Amino acids: CASSQEWTGGQDTNTGELFF.

CDR3 nucleotide sequence: TGTGCCAGCAGCCAGGTAGGATTCACAGATACGCAGTATTTT. It encodes CASSQVGFTDTQYF. The chain recombines TRBV3-1 with TRBJ2-3; D is unclear. This CDR3 has 14 residues. Per germline, CDR1 LGHDT and CDR2 YNNKEL (reference sequence). V shed 3 bases and J shed 2 bases, with 9 bases lying between them.

CDR3 amino acids: CASSPDGNNEQFF. For the CDR3, the DNA is TGCGCCAGCAGCCCGGACGGGAACAATGAGCAGTTCTTC. V and J are TRBV5-1 and TRBJ2-1; tentative D call: TRBD2 (5 bases). The CDR3 spans 13 residues. Trimming took off 4 bases at V and 5 bases at J, with 10 bases between the two ends. CDR1 and CDR2 (germline): SGHRS, YFSETQ.

This clonotype was found a few times. This sequence joins TRBV27 and TRBJ2-1; weak D call: TRBD2 (6 bases). The germline V gene has CDR1 MNHEY and CDR2 SMNVEV (reference sequence). The CDR3 spans 15 residues. Trimming removed 5 bases from V and 3 bases from J, with 14 bases in between. CDR3 region: CASSPRTKYYNEQFF. The CDR3 region has the DNA TGTGCCAGCAGTCCGCGGACTAAGTACTACAATGAGCAGTTCTTC.

A few counts support this clonotype. The V and J genes are TRBV6-5 and TRBJ2-6, with 7 bases fitting TRBD1. This CDR3 region has 17 residues. Germline CDR1 is MNHEY and CDR2 is SVGAGI. V lost 5 bases and J lost 0; bases outside the gene matches: 7. Here the CDR3 DNA reads TGTGCCAGCAGTCACCCAAACAGGGGCTCTGGGGCCAACGTCCTGACTTTC. It specifies CASSHPNRGSGANVLTF.

This clonotype was observed a handful of times. Germline and junction disagree at one end, which may indicate a read error. The chain links TRBV7-9 to TRBJ2-1, with 7 bases that match TRBD2. The CDR3 sequence is 12 residues long. Germline V gives CDR1 SEHNR, CDR2 FQNEAQ (reference sequence). The CDR3 DNA is TGTGCCAGCAGCTTAGCGGGAGGGCCTGTAATCTTC. This encodes CASSLAGGPVIF.